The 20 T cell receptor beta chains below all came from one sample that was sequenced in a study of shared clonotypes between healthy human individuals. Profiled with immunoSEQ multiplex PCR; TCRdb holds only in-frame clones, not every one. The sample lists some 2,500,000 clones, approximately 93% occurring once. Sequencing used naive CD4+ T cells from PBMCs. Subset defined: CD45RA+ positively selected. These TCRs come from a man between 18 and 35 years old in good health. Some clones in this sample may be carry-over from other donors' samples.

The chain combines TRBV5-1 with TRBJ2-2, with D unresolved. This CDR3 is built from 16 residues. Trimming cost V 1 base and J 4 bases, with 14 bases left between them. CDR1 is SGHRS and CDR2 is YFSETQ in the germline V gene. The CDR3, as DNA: TGCGCCAGCAGCTTGCTTCAGGACCCGATCACCGGGGAGCTGTTTTTT. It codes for CASSLLQDPITGELFF.

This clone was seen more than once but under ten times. The CDR3 sequence is CASSFGDQPQHF. CDR3 bases: TGTGCCAGCAGTTTCGGGGATCAGCCCCAGCATTTT. The rearrangement links TRBV27 to TRBJ1-5; unclear D gene. CDR1 is MNHEY and CDR2 is SMNVEV in the germline V gene (reference sequence). Trimming stripped 3 bases from V and 5 bases from J, with 5 bases between. The CDR3 totals 12 residues.

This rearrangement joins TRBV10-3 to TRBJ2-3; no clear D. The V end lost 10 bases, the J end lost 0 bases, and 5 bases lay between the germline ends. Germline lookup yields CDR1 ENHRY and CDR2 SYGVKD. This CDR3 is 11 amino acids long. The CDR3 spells CATLSTDTQYF. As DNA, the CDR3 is TGTGCCACCCTTAGCACAGATACGCAGTATTTT.

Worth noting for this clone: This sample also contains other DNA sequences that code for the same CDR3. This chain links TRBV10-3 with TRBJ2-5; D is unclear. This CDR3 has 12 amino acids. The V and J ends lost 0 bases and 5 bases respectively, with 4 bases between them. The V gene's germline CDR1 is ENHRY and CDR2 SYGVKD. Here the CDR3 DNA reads TGTGCCATCAGTGAGTCTCGGGAGACCCAGTACTTC. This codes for CAISESRETQYF.

CDR3: CASHQGRGRNRQPQHF. The DNA for the CDR3 is TGTGCCAGCCATCAAGGGCGGGGGCGCAACCGTCAGCCCCAGCATTTT. This chain links TRBV28 with TRBJ1-5, with D possibly being TRBD1 (6 bases). The CDR3 is 16 residues long. Germline lookup yields CDR1 MDHEN and CDR2 SYDVKM. The V gene lost 8 bases and the J gene lost 6 bases, with 23 bases spanning the gap.

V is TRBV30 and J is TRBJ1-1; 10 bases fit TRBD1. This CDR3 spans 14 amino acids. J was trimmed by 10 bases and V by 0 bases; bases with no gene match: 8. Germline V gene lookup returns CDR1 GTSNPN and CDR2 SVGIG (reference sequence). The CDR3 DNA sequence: TGTGCCTGGAGTGTCGGGACAGGGGTGAGTCGAGCTTTCTTT. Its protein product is CAWSVGTGVSRAFF.

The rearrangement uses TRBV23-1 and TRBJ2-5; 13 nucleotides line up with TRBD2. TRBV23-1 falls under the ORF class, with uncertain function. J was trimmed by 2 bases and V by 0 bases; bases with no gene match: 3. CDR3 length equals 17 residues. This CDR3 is CASSQSGLAGIQETQYF. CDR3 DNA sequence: TGCGCCAGCAGTCAATCGGGACTAGCGGGAATTCAAGAGACCCAGTACTTC.

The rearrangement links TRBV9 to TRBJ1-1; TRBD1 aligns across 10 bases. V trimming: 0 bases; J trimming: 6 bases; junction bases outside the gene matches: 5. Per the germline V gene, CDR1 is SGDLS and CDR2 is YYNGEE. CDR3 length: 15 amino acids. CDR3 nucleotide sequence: TGTGCCAGCAGCGTAGTCGGGACAGGGGTGGCTGAAGCTTTCTTT. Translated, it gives CASSVVGTGVAEAFF.

The DNA for the CDR3 is TGTGCCAGCAGCTCGAGTTGGGGGTACCAAGAGACCCAGTACTTC. This codes for CASSSSWGYQETQYF. This chain connects TRBV7-2 to TRBJ2-5, with D possibly being TRBD1 or TRBD2 (5 bases each). This CDR3 spans 15 amino acids. Germline V gene data show CDR1 as SGHTA and CDR2 as FQGNSA. Trimming took 4 bases from V and 0 from J, leaving 12 bases between them.

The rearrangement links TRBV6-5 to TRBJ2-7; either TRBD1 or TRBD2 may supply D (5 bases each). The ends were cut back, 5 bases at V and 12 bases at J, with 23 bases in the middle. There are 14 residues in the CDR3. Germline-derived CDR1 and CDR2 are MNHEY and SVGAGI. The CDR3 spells CASSPPGQNQWRYF. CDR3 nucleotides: TGTGCCAGCAGTCCCCCGGGGCAGAACCAATGGAGGTACTTC.

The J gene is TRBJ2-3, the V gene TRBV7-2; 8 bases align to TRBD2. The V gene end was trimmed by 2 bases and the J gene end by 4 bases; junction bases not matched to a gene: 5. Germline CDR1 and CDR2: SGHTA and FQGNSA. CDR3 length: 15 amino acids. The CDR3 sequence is CASSLSSGTPDTQYF. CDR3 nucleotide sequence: TGTGCCAGCAGCTTAAGTAGCGGGACCCCAGATACGCAGTATTTT.

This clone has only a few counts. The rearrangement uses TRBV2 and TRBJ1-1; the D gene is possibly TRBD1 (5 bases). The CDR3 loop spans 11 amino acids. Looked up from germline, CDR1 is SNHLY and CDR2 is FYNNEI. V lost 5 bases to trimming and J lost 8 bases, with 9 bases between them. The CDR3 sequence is CASSTQGEAFF. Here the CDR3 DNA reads TGTGCCAGCAGTACTCAGGGAGAAGCTTTCTTT.

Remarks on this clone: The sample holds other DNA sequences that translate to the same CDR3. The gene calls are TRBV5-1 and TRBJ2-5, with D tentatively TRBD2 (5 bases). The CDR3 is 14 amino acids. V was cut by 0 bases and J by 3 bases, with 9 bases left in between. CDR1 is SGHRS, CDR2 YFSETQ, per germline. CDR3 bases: TGCGCCAGCAGCTTGGGTGCGGGCGAAGAGACCCAGTACTTC. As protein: CASSLGAGEETQYF.

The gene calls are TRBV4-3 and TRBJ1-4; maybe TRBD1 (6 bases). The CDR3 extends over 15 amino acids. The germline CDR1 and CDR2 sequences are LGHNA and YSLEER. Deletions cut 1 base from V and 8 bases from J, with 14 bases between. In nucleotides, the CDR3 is TGCGCCAGCAGCCAAGGTGGGGGGCGACAGGAAAAACTGTTTTTT. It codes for CASSQGGGRQEKLFF.

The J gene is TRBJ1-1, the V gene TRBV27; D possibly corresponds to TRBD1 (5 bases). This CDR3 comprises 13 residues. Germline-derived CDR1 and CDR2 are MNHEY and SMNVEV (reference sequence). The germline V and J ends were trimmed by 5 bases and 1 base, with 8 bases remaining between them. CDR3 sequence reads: CASSPGTNTEAFF. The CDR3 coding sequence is TGTGCCAGCAGTCCGGGGACGAACACTGAAGCTTTCTTT.

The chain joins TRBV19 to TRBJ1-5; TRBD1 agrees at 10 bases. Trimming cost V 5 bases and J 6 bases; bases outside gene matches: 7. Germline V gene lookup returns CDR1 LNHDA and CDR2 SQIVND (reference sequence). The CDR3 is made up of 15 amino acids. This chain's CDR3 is CASSDTGTGVQPQHF. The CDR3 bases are TGTGCCAGTAGTGACACCGGGACAGGGGTTCAGCCCCAGCATTTT.

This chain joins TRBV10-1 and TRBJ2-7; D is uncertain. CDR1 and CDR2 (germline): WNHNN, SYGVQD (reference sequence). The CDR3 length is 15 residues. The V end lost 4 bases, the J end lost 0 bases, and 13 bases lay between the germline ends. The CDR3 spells CASSGLRTCSYEQYF. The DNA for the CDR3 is TGCGCCAGCAGTGGCCTTCGGACCTGCTCCTACGAGCAGTACTTC.

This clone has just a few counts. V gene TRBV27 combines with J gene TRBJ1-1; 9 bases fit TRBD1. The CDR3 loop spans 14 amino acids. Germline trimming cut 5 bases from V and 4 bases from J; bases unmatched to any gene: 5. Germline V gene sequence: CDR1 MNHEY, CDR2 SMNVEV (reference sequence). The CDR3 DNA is TGTGCCAGCAGTGGCCGGGACAGGGTCACTGAAGCTTTCTTT. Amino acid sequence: CASSGRDRVTEAFF.

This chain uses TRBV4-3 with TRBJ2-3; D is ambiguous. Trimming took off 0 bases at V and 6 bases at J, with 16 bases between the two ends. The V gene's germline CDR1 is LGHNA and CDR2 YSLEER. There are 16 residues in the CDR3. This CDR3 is CASSQDREPPTDTQYF. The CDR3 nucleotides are TGCGCCAGCAGCCAAGATCGAGAGCCCCCAACGGATACGCAGTATTTT.

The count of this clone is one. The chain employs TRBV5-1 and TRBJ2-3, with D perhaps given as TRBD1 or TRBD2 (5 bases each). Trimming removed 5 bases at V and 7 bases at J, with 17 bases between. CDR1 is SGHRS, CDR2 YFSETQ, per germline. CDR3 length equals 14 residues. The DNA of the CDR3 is TGCGCCAGCAGTTCAGGGACGGATCATAATACGCAGTATTTT. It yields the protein CASSSGTDHNTQYF. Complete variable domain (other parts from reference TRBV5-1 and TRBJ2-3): KAGVTQTPRYLIKTRGQQVTLSCSPISGHRSVSWYQQTPGQGLQFLFEYFSETQRNKGNFPGRFSGRQFSNSRSEMNVSTLELGDSALYLCASSSGTDHNTQYFGPGTRLTVL.